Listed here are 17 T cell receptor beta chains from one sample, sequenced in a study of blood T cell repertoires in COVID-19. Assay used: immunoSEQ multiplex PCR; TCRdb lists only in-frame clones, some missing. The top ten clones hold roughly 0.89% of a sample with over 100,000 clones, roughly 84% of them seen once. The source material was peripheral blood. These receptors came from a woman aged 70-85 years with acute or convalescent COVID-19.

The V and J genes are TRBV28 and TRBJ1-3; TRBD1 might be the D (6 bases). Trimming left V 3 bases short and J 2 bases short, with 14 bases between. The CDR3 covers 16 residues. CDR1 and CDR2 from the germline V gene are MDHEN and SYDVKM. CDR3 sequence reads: CASSFNRAFTGNTIYF. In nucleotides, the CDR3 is TGTGCCAGCAGTTTTAACAGGGCATTCACTGGAAACACCATATATTTT.

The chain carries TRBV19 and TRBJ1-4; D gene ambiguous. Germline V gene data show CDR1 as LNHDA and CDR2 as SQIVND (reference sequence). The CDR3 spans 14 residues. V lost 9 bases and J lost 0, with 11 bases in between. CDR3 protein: CASRIGATNEKLFF. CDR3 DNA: TGTGCCAGCAGGATCGGCGCAACTAATGAAAAACTGTTTTTT.

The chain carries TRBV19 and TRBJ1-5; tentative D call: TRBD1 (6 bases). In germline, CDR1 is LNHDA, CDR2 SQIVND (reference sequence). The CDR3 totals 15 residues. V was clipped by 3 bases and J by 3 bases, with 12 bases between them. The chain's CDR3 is CASSIMSGDNQPQHF. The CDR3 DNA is TGTGCCAGTAGTATTATGTCAGGGGACAATCAGCCCCAGCATTTT.

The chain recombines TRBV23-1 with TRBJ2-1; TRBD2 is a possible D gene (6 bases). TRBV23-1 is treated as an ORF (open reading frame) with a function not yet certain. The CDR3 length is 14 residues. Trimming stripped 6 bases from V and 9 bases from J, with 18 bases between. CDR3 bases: TGCGCCAGCAGGGGAGGAGGGCGTACGGGTGAGCAGTTCTTC. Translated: CASRGGGRTGEQFF.

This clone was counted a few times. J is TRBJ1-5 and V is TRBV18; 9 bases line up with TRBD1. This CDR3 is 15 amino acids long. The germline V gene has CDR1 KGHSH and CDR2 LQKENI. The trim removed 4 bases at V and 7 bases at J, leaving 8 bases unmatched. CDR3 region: CASSREGQGVQPQHF. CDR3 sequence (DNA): TGTGCCAGCTCACGGGAGGGACAGGGAGTCCAGCCCCAGCATTTT.

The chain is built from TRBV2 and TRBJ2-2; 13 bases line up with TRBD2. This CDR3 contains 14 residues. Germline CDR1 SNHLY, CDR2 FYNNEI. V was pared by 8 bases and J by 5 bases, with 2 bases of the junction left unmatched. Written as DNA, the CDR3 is TGTGCCAGCCGACTAGCGGGGGGAACCGGGGAGCTGTTTTTT. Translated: CASRLAGGTGELFF.

CDR3 loop: CASSLGGGLAVNEQFF. Written as DNA, the CDR3 is TGTGCCAGCAGCTTGGGGGGAGGACTAGCGGTCAATGAGCAGTTCTTC. The V and J genes are TRBV5-4 and TRBJ2-1; 10 nucleotides agree with TRBD2. With V trimmed by 0 bases and J by 6 bases, 6 bases remained unmatched. The CDR3 length is 16 residues. Germline CDR1 and CDR2: SGHNT and YYREEE (reference sequence).

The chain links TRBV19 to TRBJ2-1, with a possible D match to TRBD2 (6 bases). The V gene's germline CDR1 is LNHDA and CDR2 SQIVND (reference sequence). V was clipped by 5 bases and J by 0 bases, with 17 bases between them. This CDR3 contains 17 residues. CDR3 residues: CASSAWGDISSYNEQFF. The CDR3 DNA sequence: TGTGCCAGTAGTGCTTGGGGGGATATTAGCTCCTACAATGAGCAGTTCTTC.

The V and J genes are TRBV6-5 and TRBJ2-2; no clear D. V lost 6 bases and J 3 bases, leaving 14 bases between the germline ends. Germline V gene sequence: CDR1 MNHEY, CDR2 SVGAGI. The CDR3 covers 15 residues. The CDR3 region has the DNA TGTGCCAGCAGCTCGACCGGCGCGGACACCGGGGAGCTGTTTTTT. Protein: CASSSTGADTGELFF.

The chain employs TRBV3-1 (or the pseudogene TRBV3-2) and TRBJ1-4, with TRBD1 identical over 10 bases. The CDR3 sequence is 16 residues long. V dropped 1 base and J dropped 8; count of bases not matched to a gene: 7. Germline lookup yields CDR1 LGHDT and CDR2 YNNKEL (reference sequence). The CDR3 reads CASSQGSGTGVEKLFF. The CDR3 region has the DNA TGTGCCAGCAGCCAAGGATCCGGGACAGGGGTGGAAAAACTGTTTTTT.

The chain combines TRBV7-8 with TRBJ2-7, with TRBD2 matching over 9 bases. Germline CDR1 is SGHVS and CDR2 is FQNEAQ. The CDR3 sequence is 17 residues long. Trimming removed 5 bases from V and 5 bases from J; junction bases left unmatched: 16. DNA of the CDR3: TGTGCCAGCAGCGCCACGCTGGGGGCGGGAGGGCCGAACGAGCAGTACTTC. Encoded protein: CASSATLGAGGPNEQYF.

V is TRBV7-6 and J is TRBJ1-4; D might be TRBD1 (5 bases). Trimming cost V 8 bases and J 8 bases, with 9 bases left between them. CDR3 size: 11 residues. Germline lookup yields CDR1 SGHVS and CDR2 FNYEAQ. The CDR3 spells CASGPGEKLFF. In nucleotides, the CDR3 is TGTGCCAGCGGCCCAGGGGAAAAACTGTTTTTT.

The DNA for the CDR3 is TGTGCCAGCAGCCAAGTCTACAGGGCAAGGGGAGGCTACACCTTC. Amino acids: CASSQVYRARGGYTF. The V gene is TRBV3-1 (or the pseudogene TRBV3-2), the J gene TRBJ1-2, with D possibly being TRBD1 (6 bases). Germline CDR1 LGHDT, CDR2 YNNKEL (reference sequence). This CDR3 contains 15 residues. V was trimmed by 1 base and J by 8 bases, leaving 17 bases between them.

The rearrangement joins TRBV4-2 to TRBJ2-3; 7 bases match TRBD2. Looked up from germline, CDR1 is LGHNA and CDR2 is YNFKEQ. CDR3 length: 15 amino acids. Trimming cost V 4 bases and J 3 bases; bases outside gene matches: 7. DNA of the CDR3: TGTGCCAGCAGCCCCCTTGGGCGGGAGACAGATACGCAGTATTTT. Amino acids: CASSPLGRETDTQYF.

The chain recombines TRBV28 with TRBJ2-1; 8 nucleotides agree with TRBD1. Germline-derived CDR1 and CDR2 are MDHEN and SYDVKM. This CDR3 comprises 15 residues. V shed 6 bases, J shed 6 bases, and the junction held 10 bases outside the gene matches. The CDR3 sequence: CASSLGMDRVNEQFF. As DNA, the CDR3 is TGTGCCAGCAGCCTGGGGATGGACAGGGTCAATGAGCAGTTCTTC.

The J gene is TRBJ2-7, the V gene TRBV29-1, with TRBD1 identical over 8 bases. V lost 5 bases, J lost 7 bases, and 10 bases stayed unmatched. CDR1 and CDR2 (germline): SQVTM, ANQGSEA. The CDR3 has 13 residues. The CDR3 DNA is TGCAGCGTTTGGGACAGGCCCCCAGGGGAGCAGTACTTC. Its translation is CSVWDRPPGEQYF.

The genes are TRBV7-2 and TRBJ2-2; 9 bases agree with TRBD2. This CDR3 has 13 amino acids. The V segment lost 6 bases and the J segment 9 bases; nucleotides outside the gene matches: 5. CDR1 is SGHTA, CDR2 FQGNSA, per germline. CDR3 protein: CASSVAGARELFF. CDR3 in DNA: TGTGCCAGCAGTGTAGCGGGAGCCCGGGAGCTGTTTTTT. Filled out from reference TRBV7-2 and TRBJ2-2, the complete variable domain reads GAGVSQSPSNKVTEKGKDVELRCDPISGHTALYWYRQSLGQGLEFLIYFQGNSAPDKSGLPSDRFSAERTGGSVSTLTIQRTQQEDSAVYLCASSVAGARELFFGEGSRLTVL.